Below, 10 T cell receptor beta chains from the same sample are listed, as sequenced in a study of blood T cell repertoires in COVID-19. Some clones are missing from TCRdb's copy, which holds only in-frame ones; the method was immunoSEQ multiplex PCR. This sample has 210,000 or so clones, with roughly 90% found just once. Sequencing was carried out using peripheral blood. These receptors all come from a woman in her 50s with acute or convalescent COVID-19.

The CDR3: CASSIAPRKGVYQETQYF. CDR3 DNA: TGTGCCAGTAGTATAGCCCCCCGCAAAGGGGTCTACCAAGAGACCCAGTACTTC. This chain joins TRBV19 and TRBJ2-5; possible D gene TRBD1, 5 bases. V lost 1 base and J 0 bases, leaving 18 bases between the germline ends. The CDR3 sequence is 18 residues long. Looked up from germline, CDR1 is LNHDA and CDR2 is SQIVND (reference sequence).

This chain connects TRBV19 to TRBJ1-1; 7 nucleotides match TRBD1. The CDR3 runs 13 residues. Germline-derived CDR1 and CDR2 are LNHDA and SQIVND (reference sequence). V lost 5 bases and J lost 3; bases outside the gene matches: 3. The CDR3 protein is CASSSTGDTEAFF. CDR3 nucleotides: TGTGCCAGTAGTTCTACAGGGGACACTGAAGCTTTCTTT.

The rearrangement uses TRBV6-2 or TRBV6-3 and TRBJ2-7; 14 bases fit TRBD2. Per the germline V gene, CDR1 is MNHEY and CDR2 is SVGEGT. This CDR3 has 17 amino acids. J lost 5 bases, V lost 4 bases, and 10 bases had no gene match. CDR3 DNA: TGTGCCAGCAGTTCGACTAGCGGGGGGGCCAGAGAGGACGAGCAGTACTTC. Translation: CASSSTSGGAREDEQYF.

This clone was observed a single time. This chain links TRBV7-9 with TRBJ1-2; D might be TRBD1 (5 bases). Germline CDR1 SEHNR, CDR2 FQNEAQ (reference sequence). CDR3 length: 17 amino acids. V was shortened by 0 bases and J by 1 base, with 15 bases between the two germline ends. The CDR3 spells CASSLASGAHFNYGYTF. The CDR3 nucleotides read TGTGCCAGCAGCTTAGCCTCTGGGGCCCACTTTAACTATGGCTACACCTTC.

V usage is TRBV9 and J usage is TRBJ1-4; TRBD1 might be the D (5 bases). The CDR3 length is 15 residues. V was cut by 2 bases and J by 7 bases, with 15 bases left in between. Germline values: CDR1 SGDLS, CDR2 YYNGEE. The CDR3 DNA reads as TGTGCCAGCAGCGTTTCCGGGACGGGGGGTGAAAAACTGTTTTTT. Amino acid sequence: CASSVSGTGGEKLFF.

The chain joins TRBV18 to TRBJ2-3; the D gene is possibly TRBD1 (6 bases). Per the germline V gene, CDR1 is KGHSH and CDR2 is LQKENI. The CDR3 loop spans 13 amino acids. With 5 bases removed from V and 6 bases from J, the gap between germline ends came to 12 bases. The CDR3 nucleotides read TGTGCCAGCTCAGATGGGACATTGGATACGCAGTATTTT. This translates into CASSDGTLDTQYF.

The chain recombines TRBV5-1 with TRBJ2-1; perhaps TRBD2 as D (5 bases). V was trimmed by 6 bases and J by 5 bases, leaving 12 bases between them. CDR3 length: 13 residues. Germline lookup yields CDR1 SGHRS and CDR2 YFSETQ. DNA of the CDR3: TGCGCCAGCACCCACCCGGGGAACAATGAGCAGTTCTTC. As protein: CASTHPGNNEQFF.

The chain joins TRBV9 to TRBJ2-5; a possible D gene is TRBD2 (6 bases). The CDR3 is 16 residues long. Germline CDR1 and CDR2: SGDLS and YYNGEE. The V and J ends lost 2 bases and 5 bases respectively, with 19 bases between them. The CDR3 DNA reads TGTGCCAGCAGCGTGACGGGAGTGAACCCGTTCGAGACCCAGTACTTC. This gives the protein CASSVTGVNPFETQYF.

This rearrangement joins TRBV3-1 (or the pseudogene TRBV3-2) to TRBJ2-1; D might be TRBD2 (6 bases). CDR3 length equals 17 residues. Germline-derived CDR1 and CDR2 are LGHDT and YNNKEL (reference sequence). Trimming took 1 base from V and 2 from J, leaving 15 bases between them. The CDR3 is CASSQGGGRSAYNEQFF. The CDR3 DNA reads as TGTGCCAGCAGCCAAGGAGGAGGGAGAAGCGCCTACAATGAGCAGTTCTTC.

V usage is TRBV30 and J usage is TRBJ1-2; 7 nucleotides agree with TRBD1. CDR3 size: 15 residues. CDR1 is GTSNPN, CDR2 SVGIG, per germline (reference sequence). The V and J ends lost 6 bases and 7 bases, in that order; junction bases with no gene match: 17. The CDR3 coding sequence is TGTGCCTGCCCGCGGGACAGTATTCTTACGGGTGGCTACACCTTC. Protein product: CACPRDSILTGGYTF.